This T cell receptor (beta chain) originates from a study of OX40 agonist ivuxolimab in advanced cancers. Study-wide results and limits: It was also the case that some nonresponders had low normalized T-cell clonal expansion.

On this clone itself: The target antigen is unknown.

V gave up 0 bases and J gave up 3 bases, with 8 bases separating them. The CDR3 totals 14 residues. Germline V CDR1 and CDR2: SGHTA, FQGNSA. The table came from immunoSEQ multiplex PCR; TCRdb's copy has only in-frame clones and leaves some out. The repertoire holds tens of thousands of clones, with about nine tenths as singletons. The source was CD4+ or CD8+ T cells sorted from blood, collected in a trial of the OX40 agonist ivuxolimab. The clonotype comes from an adult with an advanced solid tumor such as melanoma, head and neck, liver or kidney cancer. The V gene is TRBV7-2, the J gene TRBJ1-2; a possible D gene is TRBD1 (5 bases). CDR3 protein: CASSLAGADYGYTF. CDR3 coding DNA: TGTGCCAGCAGCTTAGCAGGGGCGGACTATGGCTACACCTTC.